This T cell receptor beta chain is drawn from a study of cytomegalovirus exposure and HLA in healthy donors. PCR primers comprised 60 Vbeta and 13 Jbeta primers. Here immunoSEQ multiplex PCR was the method, and the copy in TCRdb shows in-frame clones only, minus some. The sample carries approximately 180,000 clones, about 80% recorded once. V gave up 5 bases and J gave up 2 bases, with 13 bases separating them. Germline V gives CDR1 SEHNR, CDR2 FQNEAQ (reference sequence). The CDR3 runs to 16 residues. Study results and caveats: The authors reported that TCR beta sequences could predict HLA-A and HLA-B alleles. These predictions were accurate for most subjects in the first cohort. Rare TCR sequences dominated, though some public TCRs recurred in many donors. With further analysis later on, most CMV-associated TCR beta chains appeared HLA-restricted.

Points on this clone: Its antigen is undetermined.

The V call is TRBV7-9, the J call TRBJ2-6; D possibly corresponds to TRBD1 (5 bases). The sequencing sample was made of PBMCs. This sequence originates from a man younger than 30 in good health and CMV-seronegative. CDR3 nucleotides: TGTGCCAGCAGCCGTCCCGGACAAGCTGGGGCCAACGTCCTGACTTTC. This codes for CASSRPGQAGANVLTF.